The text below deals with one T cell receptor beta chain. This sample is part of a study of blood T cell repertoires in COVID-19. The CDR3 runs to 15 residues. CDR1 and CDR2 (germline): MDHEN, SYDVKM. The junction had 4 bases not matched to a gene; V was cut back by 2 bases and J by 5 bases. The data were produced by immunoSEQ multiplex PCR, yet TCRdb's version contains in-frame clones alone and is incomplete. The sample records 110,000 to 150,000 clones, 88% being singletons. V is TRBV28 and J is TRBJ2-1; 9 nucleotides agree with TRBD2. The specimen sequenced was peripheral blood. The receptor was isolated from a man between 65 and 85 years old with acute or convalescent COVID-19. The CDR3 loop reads CASSLLAGSHNEQFF. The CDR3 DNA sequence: TGTGCCAGCAGTTTACTAGCGGGAAGCCACAATGAGCAGTTCTTC. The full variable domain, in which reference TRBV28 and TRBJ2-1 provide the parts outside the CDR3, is DVKVTQSSRYLVKRTGEKVFLECVQDMDHENMFWYRQDPGLGLRLIYFSYDVKMKEKGDIPEGYSVSREKKERFSLILESASTNQTSMYLCASSLLAGSHNEQFFGPGTRLTVL.